Listed below are T cell receptor beta chains from one sample, sequenced in a study of Ad26.COV2.S vaccination and SARS-CoV-2 variants. Produced via immunoSEQ multiplex PCR; TCRdb's table is partial and in-frame only. The sample has 85,000 to 120,000 clones; around three quarters are singletons. This sample comprised peripheral blood, obtained after recovery from COVID-19. These TCRs come from a human donor who had recovered from COVID-19. Each CDR3 is given with its conserved first and last residue. D genes are given only for firm matches. The size entry is marked missing in some rows and otherwise reads once, few, many or a size class.

TRBJ1-6,few,-,TRBV3-1/TRBV3-2,CASSWTDSPLHF,TGTGCCAGCAGCTGGACAGATTCACCCCTCCACTTT
TRBJ2-5,-,-,TRBV9,CASSVGGAHQTQYF,TGTGCCAGCAGCGTAGGGGGGGCGCATCAGACCCAGTACTTC
TRBJ2-3,-,-,TRBV19,CASSSSTGTDTQYF,TGTGCCAGTAGTTCCAGTACTGGTACAGATACGCAGTATTTT
TRBJ2-3,once,-,TRBV3-1/TRBV3-2,CASSPAVARDTDTQYF,TGTGCCAGCAGCCCCGCGGTAGCGCGGGACACAGATACGCAGTATTTT
TRBJ2-5,-,-,TRBV7-6,CASSSDWGGGREAQTQYF,TGTGCCAGCAGCTCCGATTGGGGCGGGGGCCGCGAGGCACAGACCCAGTACTTC
TRBJ2-2,-,-,TRBV5-6,CASRMGGANTGELFF,TGTGCCAGCAGGATGGGGGGCGCGAACACCGGGGAGCTGTTTTTT
TRBJ2-3,-,-,TRBV18,CASSPPAIDTQYF,TGTGCCAGCTCACCACCAGCTATAGATACGCAGTATTTT
TRBJ1-6,-,TRBD1,TRBV29-1,CSVEVTGGSPLHF,TGCAGCGTTGAAGTAACAGGGGGTTCACCCCTCCACTTT
TRBJ1-5,few,-,TRBV2,CASKRGTSRNQPQHF,TGTGCCAGCAAGAGGGGCACAAGTCGCAATCAGCCCCAGCATTTT
TRBJ2-3,-,-,TRBV21-1,CASSKLAKISSTDTQYF,TGTGCCAGCAGCAAACTAGCGAAGATTTCTAGCACAGATACGCAGTATTTT
TRBJ1-6,once,TRBD1,TRBV6-5,CASKRTGGISPLHF,TGTGCCAGCAAGAGGACAGGAGGCATCTCACCCCTCCACTTT
TRBJ1-2,-,-,TRBV6-1,CASIPSGEYYGYTF,TGTGCCAGCATTCCATCAGGGGAGTACTATGGCTACACCTTC
TRBJ2-5,-,TRBD1,TRBV11-2,CASSPDVIGGRETQYF,TGTGCCAGCAGCCCGGACGTCATAGGGGGCCGGGAGACCCAGTACTTC
TRBJ1-5,-,-,TRBV6-5,CASSYRLDQPQHF,TGTGCCAGCAGTTACAGGTTAGACCAGCCCCAGCATTTT
TRBJ2-3,-,TRBD2,TRBV11-2,CASSRLTAGRTDTQYF,TGTGCCAGCAGCCGCCTGACAGCGGGGAGAACAGATACGCAGTATTTT
TRBJ1-1,many,-,TRBV6-4,CASSDRLVGSVSTEAFF,TGTGCCAGCAGTGATCGGTTGGTTGGGTCGGTAAGCACTGAAGCTTTCTTT
TRBJ1-1,medium-sized,-,TRBV4-2,CASSQDTRGTEAFF,TGTGCCAGCAGCCAAGACACCCGGGGAACTGAAGCTTTCTTT
TRBJ2-7,-,TRBD1,TRBV11-2,CASRRTGSYEQYF,TGTGCCAGCAGACGGACAGGGTCCTACGAGCAGTACTTC
TRBJ1-2,-,-,TRBV5-5,CASSLRQGVGGYTF,TGTGCCAGCAGCTTGAGGCAGGGAGTGGGTGGCTACACCTTC
TRBJ1-5,-,-,TRBV4-3,CASSQDLVQPQHF,TGCGCCAGCAGCCAAGATTTGGTTCAGCCCCAGCATTTT
TRBJ1-1,-,TRBD1,TRBV5-1,CASSSTGASRLNTEAFF,TGCGCCAGCAGCTCAACAGGGGCCAGCCGTCTGAACACTGAAGCTTTCTTT
TRBJ2-1,-,-,TRBV14,CASSQAGLRFSSYNEQFF,TGTGCCAGCAGCCAAGCGGGCCTAAGATTCTCCAGTTACAATGAGCAGTTCTTC
TRBJ1-4,-,TRBD1,TRBV5-1,CASSSQPGQGGEKLFF,TGCGCCAGCAGCTCGCAACCGGGACAGGGAGGTGAAAAACTGTTTTTT
TRBJ1-1,-,-,TRBV3-1/TRBV3-2,CASSQYEGRGAFF,TGTGCCAGCAGCCAATACGAAGGAAGGGGAGCTTTCTTT
TRBJ2-5,-,-,TRBV7-6,CASSLAAGPVETQYF,TGTGCCAGCAGCTTAGCGGCAGGCCCGGTAGAGACCCAGTACTTC
TRBJ2-2,-,-,TRBV9,CASSGTHTGELFF,TGTGCCAGCAGCGGGACCCACACCGGGGAGCTGTTTTTT
TRBJ2-3,-,-,TRBV10-3,CAIKLRGGDTQYF,TGTGCCATCAAGTTAAGGGGGGGAGATACGCAGTATTTT
TRBJ2-7,-,-,TRBV2,CASTALEQYF,TGTGCCAGCACCGCCCTCGAGCAGTACTTC
TRBJ1-4,-,-,TRBV7-9,CASSRDIYNEKLFF,TGTGCCAGCAGCAGGGACATATATAATGAAAAACTGTTTTTT
TRBJ1-5,-,TRBD1,TRBV10-2,CATMAGGGNQPQHF,TGCGCCACCATGGCAGGGGGAGGCAATCAGCCCCAGCATTTT
TRBJ2-5,-,-,TRBV5-1,CASSLLGVVQETQYF,TGCGCCAGCAGCTTGCTCGGCGTTGTTCAAGAGACCCAGTACTTC
TRBJ2-7,-,-,TRBV19,CASSRLLGEGYEQYF,TGTGCCAGTAGTCGCCTTTTAGGGGAAGGATACGAGCAGTACTTC
TRBJ1-2,-,-,TRBV30,CAWSGSNYGYTF,TGTGCCTGGTCAGGATCCAACTATGGCTACACCTTC
TRBJ2-2,many,TRBD2,TRBV4-1,CASSQARLAGGPRDTGELFF,TGCGCCAGCAGCCAAGCCCGACTAGCGGGGGGGCCCCGGGACACCGGGGAGCTGTTTTTT
TRBJ2-3,-,-,TRBV20-1,CSASRPTADTQYF,TGCAGTGCTAGTAGGCCTACCGCAGATACGCAGTATTTT
TRBJ1-2,once,-,TRBV6-2/TRBV6-3,CASSYEGHHGYTF,TGTGCCAGCAGTTACGAGGGACATCATGGCTACACCTTC
TRBJ2-1,-,-,TRBV19,CASSIGGRRSSYNEQFF,TGTGCCAGTAGTATAGGGGGCCGACGAAGCTCCTACAATGAGCAGTTCTTC
TRBJ1-2,-,-,TRBV3-1/TRBV3-2,CASSACRGDTYGYTF,TGTGCCAGCAGCGCATGTCGGGGGGACACCTATGGCTACACCTTC
TRBJ2-3,-,TRBD2,TRBV19,CASREAGAPDTQYF,TGTGCCAGTAGGGAAGCGGGGGCCCCAGATACGCAGTATTTT
TRBJ2-5,few,-,TRBV2,CASTTRSETQYF,TGTGCCAGCACGACTAGGAGTGAGACCCAGTACTTC
TRBJ2-1,-,TRBD2,TRBV5-1,CASSLASGGDHNEQFF,TGCGCCAGCAGCTTGGCCAGCGGGGGGGATCACAATGAGCAGTTCTTC
TRBJ2-5,-,TRBD2,TRBV5-1,CASSLVAGGPQETQYF,TGCGCCAGCAGCTTGGTGGCGGGGGGCCCTCAGGAGACCCAGTACTTC
TRBJ2-5,-,-,TRBV11-2,CASSLLSPQETQYF,TGTGCCAGCAGCCTCCTGTCGCCTCAAGAGACCCAGTACTTC
TRBJ2-7,-,-,TRBV30,CACKDRYEQYF,TGTGCCTGTAAGGACCGCTACGAGCAGTACTTC
TRBJ2-7,-,-,TRBV9,CASSVGGFTYEQYF,TGTGCCAGCAGCGTAGGGGGTTTTACCTACGAGCAGTACTTC
TRBJ2-1,many,-,TRBV19,CASTRNPAHGGDEQFF,TGTGCCAGTACCAGAAATCCGGCTCATGGAGGGGATGAGCAGTTCTTC
TRBJ2-5,-,-,TRBV19,CASSIHSQETQYF,TGTGCCAGTAGTATTCACAGCCAAGAGACCCAGTACTTC
TRBJ1-5,-,-,TRBV10-2,CASSPTEGSNQPQHF,TGCGCCAGCAGTCCCACCGAGGGTAGCAATCAGCCCCAGCATTTT